These 4 T cell receptor beta chains share one sample of origin, sequenced in a study of OX40 agonist ivuxolimab in advanced cancers. Here immunoSEQ multiplex PCR was the method, and the copy in TCRdb shows in-frame clones only, minus some. Of roughly 45,000 clones in the sample, approximately 83% are singletons; the top ten hold 30% to 35%. The input for sequencing was CD4+ or CD8+ T cells sorted from blood, taken in a trial of the OX40 agonist ivuxolimab. The receptors shown here come from an adult with an advanced solid tumor such as melanoma, head and neck, liver or kidney cancer.

This clone was detected only once. The J gene is TRBJ1-1, the V gene TRBV5-1, with D perhaps TRBD1 (5 bases). The CDR3 is made up of 13 amino acids. The V end was cut by 4 bases, the J end by 8 bases, with 15 bases between. CDR1 SGHRS and CDR2 YFSETQ come from the germline V gene. This chain's CDR3 is CASSPGDGREAFF. The CDR3 nucleotides read TGCGCCAGCAGCCCTGGGGACGGTAGAGAAGCTTTCTTT.

The gene calls are TRBV4-1 and TRBJ1-5, with D unresolved. The V end was cut by 0 bases, the J end by 0 bases, with 12 bases between. CDR3 length: 17 residues. Germline V gene sequence: CDR1 MGHRA, CDR2 YSYEKL. This chain's CDR3 is CASSQDRHSISNQPQHF. The CDR3 coding sequence is TGCGCCAGCAGCCAAGATAGGCATTCGATTAGCAATCAGCCCCAGCATTTT.

The rearrangement uses TRBV19 and TRBJ2-7; 9 bases align to TRBD1. The junction had 3 bases not matched to a gene; V was cut back by 3 bases and J by 3 bases. The CDR3 totals 14 residues. Germline loops: CDR1 LNHDA, CDR2 SQIVND (reference sequence). The CDR3 sequence is CASSMSTGGYEQYF. The CDR3 nucleotides read TGTGCCAGTAGTATGTCGACAGGGGGCTACGAGCAGTACTTC.

The chain joins TRBV9 to TRBJ2-1, with 14 bases fitting TRBD2. CDR1 is SGDLS and CDR2 is YYNGEE in the germline V gene. The CDR3 has 17 amino acids. Losses at the gene ends were 4 bases for V and 2 bases for J; bases not matched to a gene: 5. In DNA, the CDR3 is TGTGCCAGCAGCAAGGGACTAGCGGGGGTTCCCTACAATGAGCAGTTCTTC. Translated: CASSKGLAGVPYNEQFF.